Below are 12 T cell receptor beta chains sequenced from a single sample in a study of T cells in Graves' hyperthyroidism and ophthalmopathy. Researchers amplified the TCR beta CDR3 regions from RNA transcripts. The TCR CDR3 was amplified in a first-round RT-PCR using the HTBI primer set. TCRdb redid the calling of the multiplex PCR reads with MiXCR, one entry per CDR3 protein. The table records roughly 300,000 distinct CDR3 sequences, about 18% of them present only once. Source material: blood. Source of these receptors: a woman between 45 and 65 years old with Graves' hyperthyroidism.

This clonotype was counted ten times or more. The chain recombines TRBV24-1 with TRBJ2-5, with 8 bases identical to TRBD2. Germline values: CDR1 KGHDR, CDR2 SFDVKD. J gave up 1 base and V 9 bases, and 12 bases lay outside the gene matches. The CDR3 contains 16 residues. The CDR3 spells CATGDTGGAAQETQYF. CDR3 nucleotide sequence: TGTGCCACCGGAGACACGGGAGGGGCGGCCCAAGAGACCCAGTACTTC.

This clonotype was found many times. The genes are TRBV29-1 and TRBJ2-1; D perhaps matches TRBD2 (7 bases). Germline CDR1 and CDR2: SQVTM and ANQGSEA. The CDR3 sequence is 15 residues long. V shed 4 bases and J shed 0 bases, with 13 bases lying between them. The CDR3 nucleotides read TGCAGCGTTGTAACGGGGGGCCTCTCCTACAATGAGCAGTTCTTC. Amino acid sequence: CSVVTGGLSYNEQFF.

Ten or more counts support this clonotype. V and J are TRBV6-1 and TRBJ2-3; 9 bases map to TRBD2. The CDR3 covers 14 residues. The V segment lost 5 bases and the J segment 6 bases; nucleotides outside the gene matches: 6. Per the germline V gene, CDR1 is MNHNS and CDR2 is SASEGT. The CDR3 loop is CASSKLAGGDTQYF. CDR3 DNA sequence: TGTGCCAGCAGTAAACTAGCGGGCGGGGATACGCAGTATTTT.

The J gene is TRBJ2-5, the V gene TRBV12-3 or TRBV12-4; possibly TRBD2 for D (7 bases). V was clipped by 6 bases and J by 5 bases, with 16 bases between them. CDR3 length: 14 residues. CDR3 residues: CASSPRGAKETQYF. In DNA form, the CDR3 reads TGTGCCAGCAGCCCCCGGGGGGCTAAGGAGACCCAGTACTTC.

The chain employs TRBV7-2 and TRBJ2-5; TRBD2 matches 14 bases. The V segment lost 5 bases and the J segment 3 bases; nucleotides outside the gene matches: 5. Germline-derived CDR1 and CDR2 are SGHTA and FQGNSA. The CDR3 totals 16 residues. Here the CDR3 reads CASSGLAGGPEETQYF. For the CDR3, the DNA is TGTGCCAGCAGCGGACTAGCGGGAGGACCCGAAGAGACCCAGTACTTC.

V is TRBV4-1 and J is TRBJ2-2; possibly TRBD1 for D (7 bases). CDR1 is MGHRA and CDR2 is YSYEKL in the germline V gene. Trimming left V 0 bases short and J 0 bases short, with 20 bases between. The CDR3 consists of 20 residues. The CDR3 DNA follows: TGCGCCAGCAGCCAAGAAGGGACCGGGCCAGGGGGGCCGAACACCGGGGAGCTGTTTTTT. Amino acid sequence: CASSQEGTGPGGPNTGELFF.

J is TRBJ1-2 and V is TRBV3-1, with TRBD1 matching 9 bases. The CDR3 spans 15 residues. V dropped 5 bases and J dropped 7; count of bases not matched to a gene: 11. The germline CDR1 and CDR2 sequences are LGHDT and YNNKEL (reference sequence). The CDR3 spells CASSETFTGGVGYTF. CDR3 nucleotide sequence: TGTGCCAGCAGCGAAACATTCACAGGGGGCGTTGGCTACACCTTC.

This clonotype was found a few times. The genes are TRBV5-6 and TRBJ2-7, with 11 positions matching TRBD1. The CDR3 sequence is 14 residues long. From germline, CDR1 is SGHDT and CDR2 YYEEEE. V gave up 2 bases and J gave up 6 bases; unmatched junction bases: 4. CDR3 in DNA: TGTGCCAGCAGCTTCGGACAGGGGGCTCTCGAGCAGTACGTC. Protein product: CASSFGQGALEQYV.

The chain combines TRBV25-1 with TRBJ2-1, with TRBD2 matching over 9 bases. Germline values: CDR1 MGHDK, CDR2 SYGVNS. The CDR3 totals 16 residues. Trimming took 3 bases from V and 7 from J; bases not matched to a gene: 10. CDR3 sequence: CASSESGGGAGNEQFF. CDR3 nucleotides: TGTGCCAGCAGTGAGTCCGGCGGGGGGGCGGGTAATGAGCAGTTCTTC.

The sample holds many counts of this clonotype. The chain has TRBV12-3 or TRBV12-4 and TRBJ1-2; D not resolved. This CDR3 is built from 17 residues. Trimming took off 6 bases at V and 5 bases at J, with 25 bases between the two ends. CDR3 in amino acids: CASRSTHRGFRHYGYTF. As DNA, the CDR3 is TGTGCCAGCAGATCCACTCACCGGGGATTTCGGCATTATGGCTACACCTTC.

The V and J genes are TRBV4-2 and TRBJ2-7, with 8 bases identical to TRBD2. The ends lost 5 bases at V and 4 bases at J; junction bases unmatched: 13. The V gene's germline CDR1 is LGHNA and CDR2 YNFKEQ. CDR3 length: 16 amino acids. The CDR3 loop is CASSTEAAGVSYEQYF. CDR3 in DNA: TGTGCCAGCAGCACGGAGGCAGCGGGAGTTTCTTACGAGCAGTACTTC.

Of note for this clonotype: This may stem from a read error, because a much larger clone lies one nucleotide away. The rearrangement links TRBV7-2 to TRBJ2-1, with unresolved D. Germline CDR1 SGHTA, CDR2 FQGNSA. The germline V and J ends were trimmed by 4 bases and 4 bases, with 14 bases remaining between them. The CDR3 extends over 15 amino acids. CDR3 amino acids: CASSSLRESYNEQFF. DNA of the CDR3: TGTGCCAGCAGCTCTCTTAGGGAATCGTACAATGAGCAGTTCTTC.